The rows below give T cell receptor beta chains drawn from one sample of a study of T-cell memory formation after mild COVID-19. TCRdb re-derived calls from the 5' RACE reads in MiXCR, one entry per CDR3 protein. The sample shows 190,000 or so distinct CDR3 sequences, about 20% of them seen only once. Sequenced: PBMCs or a T cell subset sorted from them (not recorded which). The receptors were sampled from an adult woman who had mild COVID-19 (a few samples of this study predate the infection). Cell type and time point are not known. CDR3s include the opening cysteine and the closing phenylalanine or tryptophan. The D gene is left open where the match is weak. Expanded clones get a size class; other rows say once, few or many, or leave the size out.

j_call: TRBJ2-5
d_call: -
clone_size: -
v_call: TRBV24-1
cdr3_aa: CATSASVGPSNYEETQYF
cdr3_nt: TGTGCCACCAGTGCTTCCGTGGGACCGAGTAACTATGAGGAGACCCAGTACTTC

j_call: TRBJ2-7
d_call: -
clone_size: -
v_call: TRBV21-1
cdr3_aa: CASSKRTKREKIVEQYF
cdr3_nt: TGTGCCAGCAGCAAGAGGACTAAGCGGGAGAAGATTGTCGAGCAGTACTTC

j_call: TRBJ2-7
d_call: -
clone_size: few
v_call: TRBV6-6
cdr3_aa: CASSYSSAHEQYF
cdr3_nt: TGTGCCAGCAGTTACTCGTCAGCCCACGAGCAGTACTTC

j_call: TRBJ1-1
d_call: -
clone_size: many
v_call: TRBV6-2/TRBV6-3
cdr3_aa: CASSYSLTGEAFF
cdr3_nt: TGTGCCAGCAGTTACTCCTTGACGGGTGAAGCTTTCTTT

j_call: TRBJ1-5
d_call: TRBD1
clone_size: few
v_call: TRBV5-5
cdr3_aa: CASSTGQGNQPQHF
cdr3_nt: TGTGCCAGCAGCACCGGACAGGGAAATCAGCCCCAGCATTTT

j_call: TRBJ2-2
d_call: -
clone_size: many
v_call: TRBV5-1
cdr3_aa: CASSLHTGELFF
cdr3_nt: TGCGCCAGCAGCTTACACACCGGGGAGCTGTTTTTT

j_call: TRBJ2-1
d_call: TRBD1
clone_size: few
v_call: TRBV23-1
cdr3_aa: CASSPRTGGCEQFF
cdr3_nt: TGCGCCAGCAGTCCCCGGACAGGGGGATGTGAGCAGTTCTTC

j_call: TRBJ2-2
d_call: -
clone_size: -
v_call: TRBV7-9
cdr3_aa: CASEIGELFF
cdr3_nt: TGTGCCAGCGAGATCGGGGAGCTGTTTTTT

j_call: TRBJ2-7
d_call: -
clone_size: few
v_call: TRBV4-1
cdr3_aa: CASSQDKKASYEQYF
cdr3_nt: TGCGCCAGCAGCCAAGATAAGAAGGCATCCTACGAGCAGTACTTC

j_call: TRBJ1-1
d_call: TRBD1
clone_size: few
v_call: TRBV20-1
cdr3_aa: CSAGWGQMNTEAFF
cdr3_nt: TGCAGTGCGGGATGGGGACAGATGAACACTGAAGCTTTCTTT

j_call: TRBJ2-1
d_call: -
clone_size: -
v_call: TRBV7-9
cdr3_aa: CASRLDGYNEQFF
cdr3_nt: TGTGCCAGCAGGCTGGACGGCTACAATGAGCAGTTCTTC

j_call: TRBJ2-3
d_call: TRBD1
clone_size: -
v_call: TRBV24-1
cdr3_aa: CATRDRGSTDTQYF
cdr3_nt: TGTGCCACCCGGGACAGGGGTAGCACAGATACGCAGTATTTT

j_call: TRBJ1-6
d_call: TRBD1
clone_size: -
v_call: TRBV9
cdr3_aa: CASSWDRGLSSPLHF
cdr3_nt: TGTGCCAGCAGCTGGGACAGGGGGCTTTCCTCACCCCTCCACTTT